The 4 T cell receptor beta chains reported below all come from one sample, sequenced in a study of chronic HIV infection and antiretroviral therapy. TCRdb reanalysed the 5' RACE reads using MiXCR and keeps one entry per CDR3 protein. The top ten hold about 2.7% of the sample, which has over 40,000 distinct CDR3 sequences, 15% to 20% seen once. What was sequenced was peripheral blood. Receptor source: an adult who had HIV and had not received antiretroviral therapy, or was an uninfected healthy control (not recorded which).

This chain joins TRBV29-1 and TRBJ2-2; D unclear. The CDR3 extends over 12 amino acids. V was cut by 4 bases and J by 3 bases, with 6 bases left in between. CDR1 and CDR2 (germline): SQVTM, ANQGSEA. DNA for the CDR3: TGCAGCGTTGCACAAGACACCGGGGAGCTGTTTTTT. Protein sequence: CSVAQDTGELFF.

The chain employs TRBV7-8 and TRBJ2-5, with no clear D. The V end was cut by 5 bases, the J end by 5 bases, with 6 bases between. Germline V gene lookup returns CDR1 SGHVS and CDR2 FQNEAQ. CDR3 size: 11 residues. CDR3 nucleotide sequence: TGTGCCAGCAGCCAGGCGGAGACCCAGTACTTC. Its protein is CASSQAETQYF.

The sample holds a few counts of this clonotype. V gene TRBV3-1 combines with J gene TRBJ2-5; TRBD2 matches at 8 bases. J lost 5 bases, V lost 0 bases, and 11 bases had no gene match. Germline V gives CDR1 LGHDT, CDR2 YNNKEL (reference sequence). This CDR3 region has 17 residues. The CDR3 sequence: CASSQDGLALRGETQYF. DNA of the CDR3: TGTGCCAGCAGCCAAGACGGACTAGCCTTACGGGGGGAGACCCAGTACTTC.

The chain joins TRBV7-9 to TRBJ2-3; TRBD1 matches 7 bases. J was trimmed by 1 base and V by 1 base; bases with no gene match: 8. CDR1 and CDR2 (germline): SEHNR, FQNEAQ (reference sequence). CDR3 length: 17 amino acids. The DNA for the CDR3 is TGTGCCAGCAGCTTAGGAGCCACAGGGGCGCGCACAGATACGCAGTATTTT. Amino acids: CASSLGATGARTDTQYF.